This TCR beta chain derives from a study of regulatory T cells in long-lasting Graves disease. The time point here: persistent/refractory GD, antithyroid drugs over 5 years with positive TRAb. RNA from PBMCs was the source of the TCR library. Graves' disease diagnosis used American Thyroid Association guidelines. The authors drew patients from an endocrinology department in Xi'an, China. Findings and caveats of the study: Among persistent patients, a larger number of public clonotypes were shared (about 3,000) than among newly diagnosed patients (roughly 1,000).

Note on this clonotype: The antigen is undetermined. Possible read error: a much larger clone is one base away.

Construction of the TCR beta libraries employed iRepertoire HTBI primers in conjunction with Arm-PCR of CDR3 regions. One entry per CDR3 protein results from TCRdb running MiXCR on the multiplex PCR reads. The sample lists 450,000 or so distinct CDR3 sequences, around 20% occurring once. This specimen was peripheral blood mononuclear cells (PBMCs), taken when the disease was refractory, from a patient treated with antithyroid drugs. The TCR sequence derives from a female donor with Graves disease.

As DNA, the CDR3 is TGTGCCAGCAACTTAGGAAGAACCAAAAACATTCAGTACTTC. Its protein product is CASNLGRTKNIQYF. V is TRBV11-2 and J is TRBJ2-4, with unresolved D. The length of the CDR3 is 14 residues. Germline V gene lookup returns CDR1 SGHAT and CDR2 FQNNGV.